These T cell receptor beta chains were read from a single sample in a study of PD-1 blockade in classical Hodgkin lymphoma. Measured with immunoSEQ multiplex PCR; TCRdb has only the in-frame clones, and not every one. Of 40,000 to 50,000 clones in the sample, roughly 69% were seen once. The sequenced sample was peripheral blood mononuclear cells (PBMCs), obtained before the fourth cycle of nivolumab. All receptors derive from a human donor with classical Hodgkin lymphoma. Both conserved end residues are part of each CDR3. The D gene is left open where the match is weak. Clone size is stated in some rows and not others, as once, few, many or a class when expanded.

cdr3_nt cdr3_aa d_call clone_size j_call v_call
TGTGCCTGGGGGGCTAGGAACACTGAAGCTTTCTTT CAWGARNTEAFF NA NA TRBJ1-1 TRBV30
TGTGCCAGCAGCTCCGGGACTAGCGGGGTTTACAATGAGCAGTTCTTC CASSSGTSGVYNEQFF TRBD2 NA TRBJ2-1 TRBV11-2
TGTGCCAGCAGCCGGACTGAAGGAGAGTTGTTTTATGGCTACACCTTC CASSRTEGELFYGYTF NA NA TRBJ1-2 TRBV7-9
TGTGCCAGCAGTTTATGGGCTAGCGGGGGTCGCACAGATACGCAGTATTTT CASSLWASGGRTDTQYF TRBD2 NA TRBJ2-3 TRBV27
TGTGCCAGCAGCGCCCGAGTGGGGGGTAGCACCGGGGAGCTGTTTTTT CASSARVGGSTGELFF NA NA TRBJ2-2 TRBV7-3
TGTGCCAGCAGCGTGACTAGCGGATACGAGCAGTACTTC CASSVTSGYEQYF TRBD2 few TRBJ2-7 TRBV7-2
TGCAGCGTTGAAAAGGGTGAGCAGTTCTTC CSVEKGEQFF NA NA TRBJ2-1 TRBV29-1
TGTGCCATCAGTGAGTCCTCAGGGGGGGTAAGCTCCTACGAGCAGTACTTC CAISESSGGVSSYEQYF NA NA TRBJ2-7 TRBV10-3
TGTGCCAGTAGGCCCGCAGATTTGGGTCGTGGTGCAGATACGCAGTATTTT CASRPADLGRGADTQYF NA NA TRBJ2-3 TRBV19
TGTGCCAGCAACCGCAACAGGGGCGGGGGGGAGACCCAGTACTTC CASNRNRGGGETQYF NA NA TRBJ2-5 TRBV6-5
TGTGCCAGCAGTGAGACCACTCGTAGTGGGACCCAGTACTTC CASSETTRSGTQYF NA NA TRBJ2-5 TRBV6-1
TGTGCCAGCAGCTCCCAGGGACTAGCGGGCACAGATACGCAGTATTTT CASSSQGLAGTDTQYF TRBD2 once TRBJ2-3 TRBV5-6
TGTGCCAGCAGTTTGGACACACTCATGAACACTGAAGCTTTCTTT CASSLDTLMNTEAFF NA NA TRBJ1-1 TRBV6-5
TGTGCCTGGAGTGTAGGAGGGTGGAACTACGAGCAGTACTTC CAWSVGGWNYEQYF NA NA TRBJ2-7 TRBV30
TGTGCCAGCAGCCCGCTTACGACTGAAGCTTTCTTT CASSPLTTEAFF NA few TRBJ1-1 TRBV14
TGTGCCAGCAGCTTGAAGGGACTAGCTTTGGAGACCCAGTACTTC CASSLKGLALETQYF TRBD2 NA TRBJ2-5 TRBV13
TGCGCCAGCGCCCCCCCCGGGGGCTTAAAAGAGACTGAAGCTTTCTTT CASAPPGGLKETEAFF NA NA TRBJ1-1 TRBV5-1
TGTGCCAGCAGCCCCGTCGGACAGGGCGATCACTACGAGCAGTACTTC CASSPVGQGDHYEQYF TRBD1 NA TRBJ2-7 TRBV7-8
TGTGCCAGCAGCCCGCTGGAGTACGAGCAGTACTTC CASSPLEYEQYF NA few TRBJ2-7 TRBV7-9
TGCGCCAGCAGCCAACTTCGGACAGACGCCTACGAGCAGTACTTC CASSQLRTDAYEQYF NA NA TRBJ2-7 TRBV4-3
TGTGCCTGGAGTGAATACAGCGGAAGTAATGAAAAACTGTTTTTT CAWSEYSGSNEKLFF NA many TRBJ1-4 TRBV30
TGTGCCAGCAGCTTAGATCATCTTGGTCAGCCCCAGCATTTT CASSLDHLGQPQHF NA NA TRBJ1-5 TRBV11-2
TGTGCCAGCAGTGAGGGGGTACAGCCCCAGCATTTT CASSEGVQPQHF NA medium-sized TRBJ1-5 TRBV2
TGTGCCAGTAGCGAGGGGCATTTCACAGATACGCAGTATTTT CASSEGHFTDTQYF NA NA TRBJ2-3 TRBV19
TGCGCCAGCAGCCAAGTGATCGATAAAATCTATGGCTACACCTTC CASSQVIDKIYGYTF NA NA TRBJ1-2 TRBV4-3
TGTGCCAGCAGTTCCCCCCGGAAGAACACTGAAGCTTTCTTT CASSSPRKNTEAFF NA NA TRBJ1-1 TRBV6-5
TGTGCCAGCAGTTCCACAGGGGATGAAGCTTTCTTT CASSSTGDEAFF TRBD1 NA TRBJ1-1 TRBV9
TGTGCCAGCAGCCTCGGGACAGCCTCTAACTATGGCTACACCTTC CASSLGTASNYGYTF TRBD1 NA TRBJ1-2 TRBV7-6
TGTGCCAGCAGCTTGTCGTTAGGATTAGCGGCCGGGGAGCTGTTTTTT CASSLSLGLAAGELFF NA NA TRBJ2-2 TRBV5-4
TGTGCCAGCAGCCGGACTCAATACAATGAGCAGTTCTTC CASSRTQYNEQFF NA few TRBJ2-1 TRBV13
TGTGCCACCAGCAGACAGGAAGATTCACCCCTCCACTTT CATSRQEDSPLHF NA NA TRBJ1-6 TRBV15
TGTGCCAGCAGGGCCCTCGATGGCTACACCTTC CASRALDGYTF NA few TRBJ1-2 TRBV28
TGCAGCACAACCGATCACCACGGGGGCTACGAGCAGTACTTC CSTTDHHGGYEQYF NA NA TRBJ2-7 TRBV29-1
TGTGCCAGCAGCGGACCGAGGAGCTCCTACAATGAGCAGTTCTTC CASSGPRSSYNEQFF NA once TRBJ2-1 TRBV9
TGTGCCTGGAGTCCGGGGGGAAACTACGAGCAGTACTTC CAWSPGGNYEQYF TRBD2 few TRBJ2-7 TRBV30
TGCGCCAGCAGCTTGGACCCAGGGGGGGAATATGGCTACACCTTC CASSLDPGGEYGYTF TRBD1 few TRBJ1-2 TRBV5-1
TGCAGCGTTGAAGTCCAGGGGGCGAGTGGCTACACCTTC CSVEVQGASGYTF TRBD1 NA TRBJ1-2 TRBV29-1
TGTGCCAGCAGTGACGATTCGTCCTTCTCTAATGGCTACACCTTC CASSDDSSFSNGYTF NA NA TRBJ1-2 TRBV2
TGTGCCAGCAGTTACTCAGGGGGGCCCACTGAAGCTTTCTTT CASSYSGGPTEAFF NA NA TRBJ1-1 TRBV6-5
TGTGCCAGTAGTATCGGTATTTACGGCAATCAGCCCCAGCATTTT CASSIGIYGNQPQHF NA once TRBJ1-5 TRBV19
TGTGCCAGCAGCCTAAGCCAGCTCGACAGGGCTGGCTACACCTTC CASSLSQLDRAGYTF TRBD1 NA TRBJ1-2 TRBV13
TGTGCCAGCAGTTACGGGACAGGACCCTATGAGCAGTTCTTC CASSYGTGPYEQFF TRBD1 NA TRBJ2-1 TRBV6-5
TGTGCCAGCAGTTTAGGCGTCGGTTTGGGTGGCTACACCTTC CASSLGVGLGGYTF NA NA TRBJ1-2 TRBV27
TGTGCCAGCACACTAGCGGGGGCGAGCACAGATACGCAGTATTTT CASTLAGASTDTQYF TRBD2 NA TRBJ2-3 TRBV28
TGCGCCAGCTGTAGCAGCGTCGGTCATACGCAGTATTTT CASCSSVGHTQYF NA few TRBJ2-3 TRBV5-1
TGTGCCAGCTCACCGGAAATTAATTACTATAATTCACCCCTCCACTTT CASSPEINYYNSPLHF NA NA TRBJ1-6 TRBV18
TGCGCCAGCAGCTTGGTGGGGGATGAAGCTTTCTTT CASSLVGDEAFF NA NA TRBJ1-1 TRBV5-1
TGTGCCATCAGTGGGCTCAACAATGAGCAGTTCTTC CAISGLNNEQFF NA NA TRBJ2-1 TRBV10-3
TGTGCCAGCAGTTATAACACAGGCTGGGAGACCCAGTACTTC CASSYNTGWETQYF NA NA TRBJ2-5 TRBV28
TGCGCCAGCAGCTTGTCCGGGGGGAATGGCTACACCTTC CASSLSGGNGYTF NA NA TRBJ1-2 TRBV5-1
TGTGCCAGCAGGAGGGACAGGGGGCGTATCTATGGCTACACCTTC CASRRDRGRIYGYTF TRBD1 few TRBJ1-2 TRBV2
TGTGCCAGCAGGACGGGACAGGGATTTGAAAAACTGTTTTTT CASRTGQGFEKLFF TRBD1 NA TRBJ1-4 TRBV2
TGTGCCAGCAGCCAGAGAGAGACCCAGTACTTC CASSQRETQYF NA NA TRBJ2-5 TRBV7-9
TGTGCCAGCAGCCAAACGGGGATTAGCACAGATACGCAGTATTTT CASSQTGISTDTQYF NA NA TRBJ2-3 TRBV7-9
TGTGCCAGCAGTTTAGTCATGAGCTCCTACAATGAGCAGTTCTTC CASSLVMSSYNEQFF NA NA TRBJ2-1 TRBV27
TGTGCCATCAGTGCCGGGGATTTGAACACTGAAGCTTTCTTT CAISAGDLNTEAFF NA NA TRBJ1-1 TRBV10-3
TGTGCCAGCAGTTTATCCCCAGGGAGTTGGGATAACTATGGCTACACCTTC CASSLSPGSWDNYGYTF NA NA TRBJ1-2 TRBV28
TGCAGCGCAGAGCGCCCTGAAGCTTTCTTT CSAERPEAFF NA NA TRBJ1-1 TRBV29-1
TGTGCCAGCAGTTTAAGAGTGGGGCTAGCGGGGGAATCCTACGAGCAGTACTTC CASSLRVGLAGESYEQYF TRBD2 NA TRBJ2-7 TRBV28